A single T cell receptor (beta chain) is shown here with its context. The source of the sample is a study of cytomegalovirus exposure and HLA in healthy donors. The V gene's germline CDR1 is SGHNT and CDR2 YYREEE (reference sequence). CDR3 size: 17 residues. The trim removed 4 bases at V and 5 bases at J, leaving 9 bases unmatched. Sequencing used immunoSEQ multiplex PCR; TCRdb keeps in-frame clones, though not all of them. The table has 130,000 or so clones, just under 90% seen once. The material sequenced was PBMCs. This chain links TRBV5-4 with TRBJ2-5; 15 bases are a match to TRBD2. The sequence was obtained from a woman aged 25 to 39 in good health and CMV-seropositive. The chain's CDR3 is CASSRGLAGGGLETQYF. DNA of the CDR3: TGTGCCAGCAGCAGAGGACTAGCGGGGGGGGGTTTGGAGACCCAGTACTTC.